The TCR beta chain described here comes from a study of CD8 T cells in ankylosing spondylitis. Study-wide points: Reactive arthritis synovial fluid and blood previously showed some of these motif variants. Matched synovial fluid from ankylosing spondylitis patients was reported to be enriched for disease-linked clones. A motif of seven or eight highly homologous TCR beta variants was seen as apparently characteristic of ankylosing spondylitis blood.

The CDR3 spans 16 residues. V was pared by 5 bases and J by 2 bases, with 6 bases of the junction left unmatched. The germline V gene has CDR1 KGHSY and CDR2 FQNENV. Comment on this clonotype: Its target is unknown.

Quantitative barcoded 5'-RACE was used to prepare TCR beta libraries. TCRdb independently ran MiXCR on the 5' RACE reads; one entry per CDR3 protein. The data show some 100,000 distinct CDR3 sequences, about 9% seen once. V usage is TRBV16 and J usage is TRBJ2-1; TRBD2 matches at 10 bases. Sequenced sample: blood, either unsorted or a sorted T cell fraction (not recorded which). The receptor was derived from a male donor with ankylosing spondylitis. CDR3 residues: CASSTPSGSTYNEQFF. DNA of the CDR3: TGTGCCAGCAGCACACCTAGCGGGAGTACCTACAATGAGCAGTTCTTC.